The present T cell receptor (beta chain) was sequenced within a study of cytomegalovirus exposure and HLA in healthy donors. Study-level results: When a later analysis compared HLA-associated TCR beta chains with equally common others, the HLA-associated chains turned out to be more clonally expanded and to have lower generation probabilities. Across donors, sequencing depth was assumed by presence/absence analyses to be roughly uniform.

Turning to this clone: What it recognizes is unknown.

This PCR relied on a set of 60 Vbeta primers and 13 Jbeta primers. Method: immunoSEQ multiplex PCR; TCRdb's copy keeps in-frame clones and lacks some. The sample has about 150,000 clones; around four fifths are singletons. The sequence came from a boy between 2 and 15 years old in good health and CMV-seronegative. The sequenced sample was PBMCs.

In nucleotides, the CDR3 is TGTGCCAGCAGGACAGGGGGCGAGGGCACCGGGGAGCTGTTTTTT. This sequence encodes CASRTGGEGTGELFF. The chain couples TRBV6-4 to TRBJ2-2, with TRBD1 identical over 10 bases. The CDR3 consists of 15 residues. V lost 6 bases and J lost 4; bases outside the gene matches: 5. Germline assignment: CDR1 MRHNA and CDR2 SNTAGT.